The present TCR beta chain was sequenced within a study of post-analysis software for immune sequencing data (dated by TCRdb to between 2014 and 2017). Some background on the complete study: Recorded disease courses included relapsing-remitting, secondary progressive and progressive-relapsing multiple sclerosis, with some patients lacking subtype annotation. The multiple sclerosis patient repertoires were compared with 10 or so previously published healthy control repertoires from donors aged roughly 6 to 25 years. A subset of samples was prepared in parallel using single-end sample barcoding, then pooled and co-amplified after Illumina adapter ligation.

CDR1 and CDR2 were assigned from the germline V gene (reference sequence) as SGHKS and YYEKEE. The CDR3, cysteine through phenylalanine, is 16 amino acids long. Only the CDR3 part of the read is kept: 48 bases, read in frame from the first base. V gives up 4 bases and J gives up 0 bases, and the segment between their germline ends measures 14 bases. Library generation was performed with PCR. TCRdb shows the sequencer as Illumina HiSeq 2500. To reduce PCR and sequencing biases, unique molecular identifiers were built into the TCR beta cDNA libraries. Every 1 to 10 million input T cells yielded approximately 500,000 cDNA molecules, meaning each molecule approximated one T cell. The same protocol used for the earlier healthy control dataset was applied to prepare and sequence the patient libraries. Samples belonging to the same batch were prepared together, multiplexed and sequenced on a shared HiSeq lane. The source study handled its data this way. MIGEC was used to process the raw barcoded reads, and molecular identifier groups with only a single read were discarded before consensus assembly and CDR3 extraction. Clonotype tables were post-analysed with VDJtools, and diversity was normalized by down-sampling all datasets to the smallest sample size. In repertoire overlap clustering, CDR3 amino acid sequences, but not nucleotide sequences, were matched to correct batch-related cross-sample contamination. The public reads were reprocessed in TCRdb via fastp at Q25 and MiXCR, keeping in-frame beta chains. CDR3 protein duplicates are merged, each entry listing the most common genes and DNA. It is TCRdb's table, rather than the study itself, that gives the V and J calls and clone size. The sample data list 820,000 or so distinct CDR3 sequences, and about 57% of these were observed just once. The ten largest clones capture under 6% of the sample.

In regard to this clonotype: Its antigen target is currently unknown. Qualities for individual bases were not recorded, and no much larger clone is one base off.

What the research found in general, with its limitations: Strong co-clustering of samples prepared in the same batch was shown by direct clustering with F measure, prompting a batch-effect correction. Patients showed significantly higher frequencies than controls for a handful of TRBV segments, among them TRBV5-6, TRBV5-1 and TRBV20-1. The multiple sclerosis patient group was slightly younger than the control group. Compared with controls, multiple sclerosis patients had significantly lower normalized Chao1 diversity, a finding suggesting substantial peripheral T-cell clonal expansion.

To demonstrate the VDJtools post-analysis software, TCR beta repertoires were profiled from the peripheral blood of about a dozen young patients with multiple sclerosis. Multiple sclerosis patients were children and adolescents aged 6 to 15 years. Sequencing was performed on blood. The receptor's source is a girl aged 10-17 years with multiple sclerosis. The chain joins TRBV5-5 to TRBJ2-1; perhaps TRBD2 is the D gene, with 6 bases matching. The CDR3 in this case is CASSTGTGLSYNEQFF. The nucleotides read TGTGCCAGCAGCACGGGAACGGGACTCTCCTACAATGAGCAGTTCTTC.